Here is one T cell receptor beta chain with its context. Its matching antigen is unknown. The source of the sample is a study of CD8 T cells in ankylosing spondylitis. Regarding the study as a whole: Ankylosing spondylitis blood appeared to carry a characteristic TCR beta motif of roughly 8 highly homologous variants. The clones that were linked to disease were reported to be significantly enriched in matched synovial fluid samples from ankylosing spondylitis patients.

Trimming shortened V by 1 base and J by 0 bases, and 7 bases separated the two germline ends. The CDR3 has 15 residues. It was by quantitative 5'-RACE with molecular barcodes that TCR beta libraries were made. TCRdb re-called the 5' RACE reads through MiXCR, storing one row per CDR3 protein. Of about 170,000 distinct CDR3 sequences in the sample, 15% to 20% were seen once. The receptor's source is a male donor with ankylosing spondylitis or in good health (not recorded which). Sequencing input: blood, either unsorted or a sorted T cell fraction (not recorded which). V usage is TRBV12-3 or TRBV12-4 and J usage is TRBJ2-1; D not certain. This CDR3 reads CASSLGGYSYNEQFF. The DNA of the CDR3 is TGTGCCAGCAGTTTAGGCGGATACTCCTACAATGAGCAGTTCTTC.